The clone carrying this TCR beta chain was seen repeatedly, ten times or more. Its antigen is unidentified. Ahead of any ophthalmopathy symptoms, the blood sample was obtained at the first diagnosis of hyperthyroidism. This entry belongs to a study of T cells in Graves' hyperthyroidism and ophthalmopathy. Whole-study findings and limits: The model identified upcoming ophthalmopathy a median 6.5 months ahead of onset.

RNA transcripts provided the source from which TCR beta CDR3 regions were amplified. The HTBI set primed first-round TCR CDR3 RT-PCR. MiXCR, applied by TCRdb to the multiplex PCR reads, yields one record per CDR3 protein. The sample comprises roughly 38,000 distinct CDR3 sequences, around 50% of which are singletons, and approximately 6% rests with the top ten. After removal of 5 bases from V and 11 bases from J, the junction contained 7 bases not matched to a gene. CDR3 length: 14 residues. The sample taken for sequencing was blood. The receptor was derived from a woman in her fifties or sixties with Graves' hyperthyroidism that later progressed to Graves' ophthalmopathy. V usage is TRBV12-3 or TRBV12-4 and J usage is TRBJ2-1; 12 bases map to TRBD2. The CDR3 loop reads CASSTSGGLRKQFF. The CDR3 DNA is TGTGCCAGCAGTACTAGCGGGGGGCTAAGGAAGCAGTTCTTC.